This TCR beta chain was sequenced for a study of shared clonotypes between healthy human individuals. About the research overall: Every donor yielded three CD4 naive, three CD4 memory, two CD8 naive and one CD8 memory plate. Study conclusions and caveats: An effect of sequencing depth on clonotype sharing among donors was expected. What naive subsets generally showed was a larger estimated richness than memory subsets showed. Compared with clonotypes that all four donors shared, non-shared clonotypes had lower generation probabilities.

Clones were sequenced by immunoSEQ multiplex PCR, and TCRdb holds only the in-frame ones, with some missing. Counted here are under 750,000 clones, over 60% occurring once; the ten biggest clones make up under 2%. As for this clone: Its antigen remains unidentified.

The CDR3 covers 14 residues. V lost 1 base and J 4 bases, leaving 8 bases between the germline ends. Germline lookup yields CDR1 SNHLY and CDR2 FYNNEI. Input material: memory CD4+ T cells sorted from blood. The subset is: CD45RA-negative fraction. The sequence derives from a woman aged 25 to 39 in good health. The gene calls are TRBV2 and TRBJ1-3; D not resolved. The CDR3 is CASSEGAGGNTIYF. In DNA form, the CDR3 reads TGTGCCAGCAGTGAAGGGGCCGGCGGAAACACCATATATTTT.